Shown below are 27 T cell receptor beta chains from a single sample sequenced in a study of blood T cell repertoires in COVID-19. This table comes from immunoSEQ multiplex PCR, and its TCRdb copy is limited to in-frame clones, with some not included. The sample shows around 70,000 clones, around 75% of them seen only once. Sequenced material: peripheral blood. Receptor source: a man in his 70s with acute or convalescent COVID-19.

The gene calls are TRBV3-1 (or the pseudogene TRBV3-2) and TRBJ2-7; possibly TRBD2 for D (6 bases). Per germline, CDR1 LGHDT and CDR2 YNNKEL (reference sequence). Deletions cut 0 bases from V and 0 bases from J, with 15 bases between. This CDR3 has 17 amino acids. The CDR3 DNA sequence: TGTGCCAGCAGCCAAGACCCCGGGAGAACCTACTCCTACGAGCAGTACTTC. This sequence encodes CASSQDPGRTYSYEQYF.

In its sample, this clone was seen once. The chain has TRBV6-5 and TRBJ2-7; no firm D call. V lost 0 bases and J lost 0, with 6 bases in between. Germline loops: CDR1 MNHEY, CDR2 SVGAGI. This CDR3 is 14 amino acids long. CDR3 sequence: CASSYSPSSYEQYF. In nucleotides, the CDR3 is TGTGCCAGCAGTTACTCGCCCAGCTCCTACGAGCAGTACTTC.

The rearrangement links TRBV5-4 to TRBJ2-7; 7 bases are a match to TRBD1. The junction had 6 bases not matched to a gene; V was cut back by 3 bases and J by 3 bases. The CDR3 covers 14 residues. Germline CDR1 reads SGHNT; CDR2 reads YYREEE (reference sequence). CDR3 region: CASSWTGNLYEQYF. CDR3 DNA sequence: TGTGCCAGCAGCTGGACAGGTAATCTCTACGAGCAGTACTTC.

The genes are TRBV29-1 and TRBJ2-7, with 7 nucleotides matching TRBD1. J lost 5 bases, V lost 8 bases, and 12 bases had no gene match. Germline-derived CDR1 and CDR2 are SQVTM and ANQGSEA. The CDR3 runs 13 residues. CDR3 residues: CSSTTGFGDEQYF. The CDR3 coding sequence is TGCAGCTCCACGACAGGGTTTGGGGACGAGCAGTACTTC.

This rearrangement joins TRBV6-2 or TRBV6-3 to TRBJ1-1, with a possible D match to TRBD1 (5 bases). Per germline, CDR1 MNHEY and CDR2 SVGEGT. V was shortened by 0 bases and J by 0 bases, with 14 bases between the two germline ends. CDR3 length: 17 amino acids. CDR3 DNA sequence: TGTGCCAGCAGTTACTCCCCCGGGCAGGGAATGAACACTGAAGCTTTCTTT. The encoded protein is CASSYSPGQGMNTEAFF.

This clone appeared once. The V and J genes are TRBV6-6 and TRBJ2-5; 9 nucleotides match TRBD2. V dropped 1 base and J dropped 5; count of bases not matched to a gene: 2. Per the germline V gene, CDR1 is MNHNY and CDR2 is SVGAGI (reference sequence). The CDR3 extends over 14 amino acids. The CDR3 bases are TGTGCCAGCAGTTACTTGGCGGGGGGGGAGACCCAGTACTTC. Protein sequence: CASSYLAGGETQYF.

The genes are TRBV18 and TRBJ2-1; TRBD2 agrees at 10 bases. Looked up from germline, CDR1 is KGHSH and CDR2 is LQKENI. The CDR3 runs 18 residues. V shed 3 bases, J shed 2 bases, and the junction held 10 bases outside the gene matches. CDR3 sequence (DNA): TGTGCCAGCTCACCCCGTCTAGCGGGGGCTGATACCTACAATGAGCAGTTCTTC. It specifies CASSPRLAGADTYNEQFF. The full variable domain, in which reference TRBV18 and TRBJ2-1 provide the parts outside the CDR3, is NAGVMQNPRHLVRRRGQEARLRCSPMKGHSHVYWYRQLPEEGLKFMVYLQKENIIDESGMPKERFSAEFPKEGPSILRIQQVVRGDSAAYFCASSPRLAGADTYNEQFFGPGTRLTVL.

The chain employs TRBV6-5 and TRBJ1-3; D call uncertain. Germline V lookup: CDR1 MNHEY, CDR2 SVGAGI. This CDR3 comprises 14 residues. V was shortened by 5 bases and J by 1 base, with 9 bases between the two germline ends. DNA of the CDR3: TGTGCCAGCAGTCCTACGGGTTCTGGAAACACCATATATTTT. It codes for CASSPTGSGNTIYF.

The chain links TRBV5-1 to TRBJ1-1, with D tentatively TRBD1 (5 bases). CDR1 and CDR2 from the germline V gene are SGHRS and YFSETQ. CDR3 length: 15 amino acids. The V end lost 4 bases, the J end lost 0 bases, and 13 bases lay between the germline ends. The DNA of the CDR3 is TGCGCCAGCAGCCCGATTCGGGGGGTGAACACTGAAGCTTTCTTT. It is translated as CASSPIRGVNTEAFF.

The chain is built from TRBV5-1 and TRBJ2-3, with D possibly matching TRBD2 (6 bases). Trimming took 5 bases from V and 1 from J, leaving 14 bases between them. Germline-derived CDR1 and CDR2 are SGHRS and YFSETQ. This CDR3 is 15 amino acids long. The CDR3 DNA reads TGCGCCAGCAGTTTGTCCCCGGGAGGCACAGATACGCAGTATTTT. Its translation is CASSLSPGGTDTQYF.

The CDR3 here is CSVENWDLRGTEAFF. In DNA form, the CDR3 reads TGCAGCGTTGAGAACTGGGACCTTCGGGGGACTGAAGCTTTCTTT. The chain has TRBV29-1 and TRBJ1-1, with a tentative D call TRBD1 (5 bases). The CDR3 consists of 15 residues. CDR1 is SQVTM, CDR2 ANQGSEA, per germline. V lost 3 bases and J lost 5, with 19 bases in between.

The chain carries TRBV5-1 and TRBJ2-5; perhaps TRBD2 as D (5 bases). The V gene lost 2 bases and the J gene lost 5 bases, with 13 bases spanning the gap. This CDR3 contains 14 residues. Germline V gene data show CDR1 as SGHRS and CDR2 as YFSETQ. The CDR3 DNA sequence: TGCGCCAGCAGCTTCCGGGTCCCGGGGGAGACCCAGTACTTC. Amino acids: CASSFRVPGETQYF.

This rearrangement joins TRBV6-2 or TRBV6-3 to TRBJ1-2; D ambiguous. The CDR3 runs 12 residues. V was shortened by 2 bases and J by 3 bases, with 4 bases between the two germline ends. Germline V gene data show CDR1 as MNHEY and CDR2 as SVGEGT. CDR3 amino acids: CASSYSDYGYTF. The CDR3 nucleotides read TGTGCCAGCAGTTACAGCGACTATGGCTACACCTTC.

The chain combines TRBV27 with TRBJ2-7, with TRBD1 identical over 7 bases. Trimming at V came to 5 bases and at J to 2 bases, leaving 3 bases not matched to a gene. Germline CDR1 MNHEY, CDR2 SMNVEV (reference sequence). The CDR3 has 13 residues. The CDR3 spells CASSRRGPYEQYF. Written as DNA, the CDR3 is TGTGCCAGCAGTCGAAGGGGGCCCTACGAGCAGTACTTC.

This clone was counted a few times. The chain recombines TRBV7-6 with TRBJ1-5, with D unresolved. Trimming took off 6 bases at V and 4 bases at J, with 16 bases between the two ends. The CDR3 sequence is 15 residues long. The germline V gene encodes CDR1 SGHVS and CDR2 FNYEAQ. The CDR3 protein is CASSQTSGMNQPQHF. The DNA of the CDR3 is TGTGCCAGCAGTCAAACTAGCGGGATGAATCAGCCCCAGCATTTT.

This chain links TRBV19 with TRBJ1-5, with 9 bases that match TRBD1. In germline, CDR1 is LNHDA, CDR2 SQIVND (reference sequence). The V and J ends lost 9 bases and 7 bases, in that order; junction bases with no gene match: 16. This CDR3 contains 16 residues. The CDR3 reads CASGAGRDRVMQPQHF. The DNA for the CDR3 is TGTGCCAGCGGAGCAGGCCGGGACAGGGTTATGCAGCCCCAGCATTTT.

In this sample, this clone turned up a few times. The genes are TRBV7-3 and TRBJ2-1; TRBD2 matches at 13 bases. Per the germline V gene, CDR1 is SGHTA and CDR2 is FQGTGA. J lost 5 bases, V lost 5 bases, and 6 bases had no gene match. CDR3 size: 16 residues. The CDR3 nucleotides read TGTGCCAGCAGCCCCCAAGGACTAGCGGGAGACAATGAGCAGTTCTTC. Its translation is CASSPQGLAGDNEQFF.

The V call is TRBV7-3, the J call TRBJ1-1; no clear D. Germline-derived CDR1 and CDR2 are SGHTA and FQGTGA. This CDR3 region has 13 residues. V lost 4 bases and J 2 bases, leaving 8 bases between the germline ends. CDR3 amino acids: CASSWEGNTEAFF. CDR3 DNA sequence: TGTGCCAGCAGCTGGGAGGGAAACACTGAAGCTTTCTTT.

This chain joins TRBV9 and TRBJ2-7; 8 nucleotides line up with TRBD2. J lost 3 bases, V lost 3 bases, and 8 bases had no gene match. The CDR3 is 15 residues long. From germline, CDR1 is SGDLS and CDR2 YYNGEE. The CDR3 loop is CASSGRERESYEQYF. CDR3 DNA sequence: TGTGCCAGCAGCGGCCGGGAGCGGGAGAGCTACGAGCAGTACTTC.

This chain connects TRBV24-1 to TRBJ1-5, with D maybe TRBD1 (5 bases). The CDR3 contains 14 residues. The germline V and J ends were trimmed by 4 bases and 4 bases, with 10 bases remaining between them. Germline CDR1 reads KGHDR; CDR2 reads SFDVKD. The CDR3 DNA sequence: TGTGCCACCAGTGACACCGGGGGGAATCAGCCCCAGCATTTT. It is translated as CATSDTGGNQPQHF.

V usage is TRBV3-1 (or the pseudogene TRBV3-2) and J usage is TRBJ1-5, with D possibly matching TRBD1 (6 bases). V lost 4 bases to trimming and J lost 5 bases, with 24 bases between them. This CDR3 spans 18 amino acids. CDR1 and CDR2 from the germline V gene are LGHDT and YNNKEL (reference sequence). The CDR3 coding sequence is TGTGCCAGCAGCCCAGGAACCTTTCGGACAGCCGGACATCAGCCCCAGCATTTT. It specifies CASSPGTFRTAGHQPQHF.

CDR3 bases: TGTGCCAGCAGTTACCAGGGGCGAGAGACCCAGTACTTC. Its protein product is CASSYQGRETQYF. The chain recombines TRBV6-2 or TRBV6-3 with TRBJ2-5, with TRBD1 as a possible D gene (6 bases). CDR3 length: 13 amino acids. V gave up 2 bases and J gave up 4 bases, with 8 bases separating them. The germline V gene has CDR1 MNHEY and CDR2 SVGEGT.

The V call is TRBV19, the J call TRBJ1-5; 10 positions match TRBD1. Germline V lookup: CDR1 LNHDA, CDR2 SQIVND (reference sequence). The V segment lost 6 bases and the J segment 6 bases; nucleotides outside the gene matches: 8. The length of the CDR3 is 15 residues. CDR3 DNA sequence: TGTGCCAGTAGGGCCGGGACAGGGGTGGGTCAGCCCCAGCATTTT. Protein sequence: CASRAGTGVGQPQHF.

This rearrangement joins TRBV3-1 (or the pseudogene TRBV3-2) to TRBJ2-7, with TRBD1 as a possible D gene (5 bases). V was pared by 1 base and J by 2 bases, with 9 bases between. Per the germline V gene, CDR1 is LGHDT and CDR2 is YNNKEL (reference sequence). The CDR3 is made up of 14 amino acids. The CDR3 region is CASSQGQLAYEQYF. The CDR3 DNA reads as TGTGCCAGCAGCCAAGGACAGTTAGCCTACGAGCAGTACTTC.

This clone showed up just a few times. The CDR3 loop is CASSDGRLGYTEAFF. The CDR3 nucleotides are TGCGCCAGCAGTGACGGGAGGCTTGGGTACACTGAAGCTTTCTTT. The rearrangement joins TRBV10-1 to TRBJ1-1; no clear D gene. Germline V gives CDR1 WNHNN, CDR2 SYGVQD (reference sequence). V lost 3 bases and J lost 3, with 14 bases in between. The CDR3 extends over 15 amino acids.

The chain combines TRBV9 with TRBJ2-1, with D perhaps matching TRBD2 (5 bases). The length of the CDR3 is 16 residues. V gave up 4 bases and J gave up 1 base, with 15 bases separating them. Germline V CDR1 and CDR2: SGDLS, YYNGEE. The CDR3: CASSLLGGYSYNEQFF. DNA of the CDR3: TGTGCCAGCAGCCTCCTCGGCGGGTATTCCTACAATGAGCAGTTCTTC.

V gene TRBV29-1 combines with J gene TRBJ2-4; a possible D gene is TRBD1 (6 bases). The V gene lost 7 bases and the J gene lost 8 bases, with 21 bases spanning the gap. The germline gives CDR1 SQVTM, CDR2 ANQGSEA. This CDR3 is built from 14 residues. The CDR3 coding sequence is TGCAGCGCTGTTGGGGGCCCCCGGGTGGACATTCAGTACTTC. Residues: CSAVGGPRVDIQYF.